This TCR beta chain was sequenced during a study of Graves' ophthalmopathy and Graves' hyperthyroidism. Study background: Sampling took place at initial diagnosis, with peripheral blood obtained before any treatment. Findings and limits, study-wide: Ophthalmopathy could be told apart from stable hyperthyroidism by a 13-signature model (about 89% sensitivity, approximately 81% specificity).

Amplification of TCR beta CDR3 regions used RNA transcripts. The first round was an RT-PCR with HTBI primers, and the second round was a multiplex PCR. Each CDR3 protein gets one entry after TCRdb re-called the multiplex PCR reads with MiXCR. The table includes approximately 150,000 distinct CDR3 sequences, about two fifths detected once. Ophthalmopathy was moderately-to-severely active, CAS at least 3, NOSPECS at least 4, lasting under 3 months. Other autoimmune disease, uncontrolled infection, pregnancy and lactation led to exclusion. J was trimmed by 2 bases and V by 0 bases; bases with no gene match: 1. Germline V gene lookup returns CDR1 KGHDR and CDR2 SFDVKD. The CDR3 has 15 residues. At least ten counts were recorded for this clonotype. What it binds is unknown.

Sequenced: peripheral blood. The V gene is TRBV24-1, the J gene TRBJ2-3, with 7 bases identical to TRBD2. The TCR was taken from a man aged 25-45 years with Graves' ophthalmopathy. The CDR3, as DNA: TGTGCCACCAGTGATTTGGCGGGAGACACAGATACGCAGTATTTT. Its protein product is CATSDLAGDTDTQYF.